The clone carrying this T cell receptor beta chain was seen just once. Its antigen is as yet unknown. This specimen belongs to a study of T cell responses to AZD1222 COVID-19 vaccine. Findings of the study overall: There were vaccine-associated CD4 TCRs across spike, dominant at 160-218 and 743-854. Donors were chiefly white British, with a greater number of females, and clonal diversity was perhaps underestimated. Once two AZD1222 doses were given, Spike-specific TCR breadth and depth went up. Nearly half of unique spike-specific TCRs reportedly avoided B.1.351 and B.1.1.7 mutated regions.

Clones were sequenced by immunoSEQ multiplex PCR, and TCRdb holds only the in-frame ones, with some missing. Here the sample spans about 89,000 clones, just over 90% being singletons. Per the germline V gene, CDR1 is MGHDK and CDR2 is SYGVNS. The CDR3 contains 13 residues. V was pared by 5 bases and J by 8 bases, with 13 bases between. The chain joins TRBV25-1 to TRBJ2-4; D is unclear. Sample: peripheral blood, taken 28 days after the second AZD1222 dose. The sequence was collected from an adult who received the AZD1222 COVID-19 vaccine. The CDR3 protein is CASSFALEDIQYF. As DNA, the CDR3 is TGTGCCAGCAGTTTTGCGCTTGAGGACATTCAGTACTTC.